A selection of T cell receptor beta chains follows, all from one sample in a study of shared clonotypes between healthy human individuals. Sequencing used immunoSEQ multiplex PCR; TCRdb keeps in-frame clones, though not all of them. The sample includes about 2.3 million clones, 85% to 95% of them seen just once. Material for sequencing was naive CD4+ T cells from PBMCs. These receptors all stem from a man in his late teens or twenties in good health. Some clones in this sample may be carry-over from other donors' samples. Each CDR3 is given with its conserved first and last residue. The D gene is left open where the match is weak. Size values are once, few and many counts, or a class for expanded clones, and some rows have none.

NA | TRBJ2-1 | once | TRBV6-5 | 16 | CASSYFTGASYNEQFF | TGTGCCAGCAGTTACTTCACGGGGGCCTCTTACAATGAGCAGTTCTTC
NA | TRBJ2-7 | NA | TRBV7-8 | 16 | CASSLAVSRGGYEQYF | TGTGCCAGCAGCTTAGCAGTGAGCAGGGGAGGGTACGAGCAGTACTTC
TRBD1 | TRBJ2-5 | NA | TRBV29-1 | 15 | CSVATGGGLRETQYF | TGCAGCGTTGCGACAGGGGGCGGGTTGCGAGAGACCCAGTACTTC
NA | TRBJ1-4 | NA | TRBV5-1 | 15 | CASSLWTTTNEKLFF | TGCGCCAGCAGCTTGTGGACTACAACTAATGAAAAACTGTTTTTT
NA | TRBJ1-2 | NA | TRBV6-5 | 15 | CASSSNQGADYGYTF | TGTGCCAGCAGTTCAAACCAAGGGGCCGACTATGGCTACACCTTC
TRBD2 | TRBJ2-5 | NA | TRBV5-4 | 15 | CASSWLAGSQETQYF | TGTGCCAGCAGCTGGCTAGCGGGTAGTCAAGAGACCCAGTACTTC
NA | TRBJ1-1 | NA | TRBV28 | 15 | CASMRAGLENTEAFF | TGTGCCAGCATGAGGGCAGGACTTGAGAACACTGAAGCTTTCTTT
TRBD1 | TRBJ2-7 | NA | TRBV19 | 14 | CASRRTGASYEQYF | TGTGCCAGCCGAAGGACAGGCGCATCCTACGAGCAGTACTTC
NA | TRBJ2-3 | NA | TRBV21-1 | 19 | CASSRRKLNSGSRTDTQYF | TGTGCCAGCAGCAGACGAAAACTAAATAGCGGGAGTCGCACAGATACGCAGTATTTT
TRBD1 | TRBJ2-7 | NA | TRBV7-9 | 17 | CASSLDPGQGDSYEQYF | TGTGCCAGCAGCTTAGACCCGGGACAGGGCGACTCCTACGAGCAGTACTTC
TRBD1 | TRBJ2-6 | once | TRBV5-1 | 18 | CASSLSTGGVAGANVLTF | TGCGCCAGCAGCCTGAGTACAGGGGGAGTAGCCGGGGCCAACGTCCTGACTTTC
NA | TRBJ1-1 | NA | TRBV18 | 14 | CASSPNRVNTEAFF | TGTGCCAGCTCACCAAACAGGGTGAACACTGAAGCTTTCTTT
NA | TRBJ1-2 | NA | TRBV21-1 | 15 | CASSKVRHIADGYTF | TGTGCCAGCAGCAAAGTGCGCCATATTGCTGATGGCTACACCTTC
NA | TRBJ2-5 | NA | TRBV1 | 18 | CTSSQLQGEGAFQETQYF | TGCACCAGCAGCCAACTTCAGGGGGAGGGCGCATTCCAAGAGACCCAGTACTTC
NA | TRBJ1-1 | NA | TRBV5-1 | 13 | CASSLTGFTEAFF | TGCGCCAGCAGCCTTACAGGGTTCACTGAAGCTTTCTTT
TRBD1 | TRBJ2-3 | NA | TRBV7-6 | 16 | CASSLGPDRKTDTQYF | TGTGCCAGCAGCTTAGGACCGGACAGGAAAACAGATACGCAGTATTTT
TRBD2 | TRBJ2-5 | NA | TRBV4-2 | 17 | CASSLPDRGGLAETQYF | TGTGCCAGCAGCCTTCCGGACCGGGGAGGGCTGGCGGAGACCCAGTACTTC
TRBD1 | TRBJ2-1 | NA | TRBV9 | 15 | CASSERQGNYNEQFF | TGTGCCAGCAGCGAGCGACAGGGGAACTACAATGAGCAGTTCTTC
TRBD2 | TRBJ2-3 | NA | TRBV28 | 17 | CASSLYSGRAQGDTQYF | TGTGCCAGCAGTTTGTATAGCGGGAGGGCCCAGGGAGATACGCAGTATTTT
TRBD1 | TRBJ1-2 | NA | TRBV5-1 | 15 | CASSIGTDSNYGYTF | TGCGCCAGCAGCATCGGGACAGATTCTAACTATGGCTACACCTTC
NA | TRBJ2-5 | NA | TRBV28 | 15 | CASIPRGAVQETQYF | TGTGCCAGCATCCCCAGGGGCGCGGTCCAAGAGACCCAGTACTTC
NA | TRBJ2-1 | NA | TRBV30 | 16 | CAWSVGVTSSYNEQFF | TGTGCCTGGAGTGTAGGAGTAACGAGCTCCTACAATGAGCAGTTCTTC
TRBD1 | TRBJ1-3 | NA | TRBV27 | 15 | CASSLIGTVGNTIYF | TGTGCCAGCAGTCTAATAGGGACAGTCGGAAACACCATATATTTT
NA | TRBJ1-4 | NA | TRBV4-2 | 16 | CASSHKGGYQWEKLFF | TGTGCCAGCAGCCACAAGGGGGGGTATCAATGGGAAAAACTGTTTTTT
TRBD2 | TRBJ2-7 | NA | TRBV29-1 | 12 | CSVGRLAGEQYF | TGCAGCGTTGGGAGACTAGCTGGCGAGCAGTACTTC
NA | TRBJ1-1 | NA | TRBV5-1 | 15 | CASSRTAEINTEAFF | TGCGCCAGCAGTCGAACAGCCGAAATCAACACTGAAGCTTTCTTT
NA | TRBJ2-1 | NA | TRBV7-3 | 15 | CASSSIPRSYNEQFF | TGTGCCAGCAGCTCAATCCCCCGCTCCTACAATGAGCAGTTCTTC
TRBD2 | TRBJ2-5 | once | TRBV5-8 | 15 | CASSLSGGAWETQYF | TGTGCCAGCAGCTTAAGCGGGGGGGCTTGGGAGACCCAGTACTTC
NA | TRBJ2-7 | NA | TRBV5-1 | 14 | CASSFGGSAYEQYF | TGCGCCAGCAGCTTCGGAGGCTCGGCCTACGAGCAGTACTTC